Listed below are T cell receptor beta chains from one sample, sequenced in a study of circulating tumor DNA in untreated peripheral T-cell lymphoma. Assay used: immunoSEQ multiplex PCR; TCRdb lists only in-frame clones, some missing. This table holds about a hundred clones. Input material: cell-free DNA from blood serum. The receptors derive from a human donor with peripheral T-cell lymphoma. The CDR3 runs from the conserved cysteine through the conserved F or W. Each record gives: V gene, J gene, D gene, clone size, CDR3 protein, CDR3 DNA. A D gene is named only where the DNA matches it firmly. Clone size appears in some rows only: once, few, many, or a class for an expanded clone.

V gene: TRBV28
J gene: TRBJ2-6
D gene: .
clone size: .
CDR3 protein: CASSCTILTQSRANVLTF
CDR3 DNA: TGTGCCAGCAGTTGTACGATCTTGACACAAAGTCGGGCCAACGTCCTGACTTTC

V gene: TRBV2
J gene: TRBJ2-2
D gene: .
clone size: .
CDR3 protein: CASSGNTGELFF
CDR3 DNA: TGTGCCAGCAGTGGCAACACCGGGGAGCTGTTTTTT

V gene: TRBV6-1
J gene: TRBJ2-7
D gene: .
clone size: .
CDR3 protein: CASTIRPDEQYF
CDR3 DNA: TGTGCCAGCACAATAAGGCCGGACGAGCAGTACTTC

V gene: TRBV5-4
J gene: TRBJ1-2
D gene: .
clone size: .
CDR3 protein: CASQYGVPTYGYTF
CDR3 DNA: TGTGCCAGCCAGTACGGCGTACCGACCTATGGCTACACCTTC

V gene: TRBV15
J gene: TRBJ2-2
D gene: .
clone size: .
CDR3 protein: CATSRAGGTGDLFF
CDR3 DNA: TGTGCCACCAGCAGAGCCGGCGGCACCGGGGATCTGTTTTTT

V gene: TRBV7-9
J gene: TRBJ1-3
D gene: .
clone size: .
CDR3 protein: CASSTRVSGNTIYF
CDR3 DNA: TGTGCCAGCAGTACCCGGGTCTCTGGAAACACCATATATTTT

V gene: TRBV11-1
J gene: TRBJ2-7
D gene: .
clone size: few
CDR3 protein: CASSSGLLEQYF
CDR3 DNA: TGTGCCAGCAGCTCCGGTCTCCTTGAGCAGTACTTC

V gene: TRBV7-8
J gene: TRBJ1-6
D gene: .
clone size: .
CDR3 protein: CASSINFNSPLHF
CDR3 DNA: TGTGCCAGCAGCATCAACTTCAACTCACCCCTCCACTTT

V gene: TRBV29-1
J gene: TRBJ2-3
D gene: .
clone size: .
CDR3 protein: CSVVYPDSTDTQYF
CDR3 DNA: TGCAGCGTTGTGTACCCGGACAGCACAGATACGCAGTATTTT

V gene: TRBV9
J gene: TRBJ2-1
D gene: .
clone size: .
CDR3 protein: CASSVPVMGDGEQFF
CDR3 DNA: TGTGCCAGCAGCGTCCCCGTGATGGGGGACGGGGAGCAGTTCTTC

V gene: TRBV19
J gene: TRBJ1-6
D gene: .
clone size: few
CDR3 protein: CASSIRTENSPLHF
CDR3 DNA: TGTGCCAGTAGTATACGGACCGAGAATTCACCCCTCCACTTT

V gene: TRBV12-5
J gene: TRBJ2-1
D gene: TRBD1
clone size: .
CDR3 protein: CASGLVEGQVDNEQFF
CDR3 DNA: TGTGCTAGTGGTTTGGTCGAGGGACAGGTAGACAATGAGCAGTTCTTC

V gene: TRBV6-1
J gene: TRBJ1-1
D gene: TRBD1
clone size: .
CDR3 protein: CASNLGQGATEAFF
CDR3 DNA: TGTGCCAGCAACCTAGGACAGGGGGCTACTGAAGCTTTCTTT

V gene: TRBV4-1
J gene: TRBJ1-2
D gene: .
clone size: .
CDR3 protein: CASSPQVAGGLDRNYGYTF
CDR3 DNA: TGCGCCAGCAGCCCACAAGTTGCGGGAGGCCTCGATCGTAACTATGGCTACACCTTC

V gene: TRBV7-3
J gene: TRBJ2-5
D gene: TRBD2
clone size: .
CDR3 protein: CASSLEGKQAGVEETQYF
CDR3 DNA: TGTGCCAGCAGCTTAGAAGGAAAGCAAGCGGGGGTTGAAGAGACCCAGTACTTC

V gene: TRBV5-1
J gene: TRBJ1-4
D gene: .
clone size: .
CDR3 protein: CASSFLGGEKLFF
CDR3 DNA: TGCGCCAGCAGCTTCCTAGGCGGGGAAAAACTGTTTTTT

V gene: TRBV25-1
J gene: TRBJ2-7
D gene: TRBD1
clone size: .
CDR3 protein: CASSEQRQGAIYEQYF
CDR3 DNA: TGTGCCAGCAGTGAACAACGACAGGGGGCAATCTACGAGCAGTACTTC

V gene: TRBV12-5
J gene: TRBJ1-5
D gene: .
clone size: .
CDR3 protein: CASGNQPQHF
CDR3 DNA: TGTGCTAGTGGCAATCAGCCCCAGCATTTT

V gene: TRBV20-1
J gene: TRBJ2-7
D gene: .
clone size: .
CDR3 protein: CSARDDEQYF
CDR3 DNA: TGCAGTGCTAGAGATGACGAGCAGTACTTC

V gene: TRBV9
J gene: TRBJ2-1
D gene: .
clone size: .
CDR3 protein: CASSVGFPNEQFF
CDR3 DNA: TGTGCCAGCAGCGTAGGGTTCCCCAATGAGCAGTTCTTC

V gene: TRBV7-3
J gene: TRBJ2-7
D gene: TRBD1
clone size: .
CDR3 protein: CASSLRAGGYEQYF
CDR3 DNA: TGTGCCAGCAGCCTCCGAGCAGGGGGATACGAGCAGTACTTC

V gene: TRBV6-5
J gene: TRBJ2-3
D gene: .
clone size: .
CDR3 protein: CASSKSDTQYF
CDR3 DNA: TGTGCCAGCAGTAAGTCAGATACGCAGTATTTT

V gene: TRBV7-9
J gene: TRBJ2-5
D gene: .
clone size: once
CDR3 protein: CASSPHGGQETQYF
CDR3 DNA: TGTGCCAGCAGCCCCCACGGTGGGCAAGAGACCCAGTACTTC

V gene: TRBV6-1
J gene: TRBJ2-3
D gene: .
clone size: once
CDR3 protein: CASSKSDTQYF
CDR3 DNA: TGTGCCAGCAGTAAGTCAGATACGCAGTATTTT

V gene: TRBV5-1
J gene: TRBJ2-1
D gene: TRBD2
clone size: .
CDR3 protein: CASSLATGGGVHEQFF
CDR3 DNA: TGCGCCAGCAGCTTGGCCACTGGCGGGGGGGTCCATGAGCAGTTCTTC